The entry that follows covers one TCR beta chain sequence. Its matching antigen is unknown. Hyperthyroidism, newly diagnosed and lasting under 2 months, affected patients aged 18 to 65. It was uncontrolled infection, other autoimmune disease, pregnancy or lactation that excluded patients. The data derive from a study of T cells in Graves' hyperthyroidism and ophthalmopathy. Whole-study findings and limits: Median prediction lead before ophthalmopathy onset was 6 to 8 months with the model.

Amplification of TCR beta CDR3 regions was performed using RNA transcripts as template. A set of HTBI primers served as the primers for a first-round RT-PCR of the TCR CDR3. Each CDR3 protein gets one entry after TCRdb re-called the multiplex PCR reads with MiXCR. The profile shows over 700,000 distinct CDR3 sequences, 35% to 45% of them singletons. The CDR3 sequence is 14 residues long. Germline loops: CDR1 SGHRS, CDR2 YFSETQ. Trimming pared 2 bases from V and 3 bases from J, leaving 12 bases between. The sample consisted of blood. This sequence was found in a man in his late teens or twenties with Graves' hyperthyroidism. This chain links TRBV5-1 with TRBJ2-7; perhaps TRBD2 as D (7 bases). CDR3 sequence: CASSFAGDYYEQYF. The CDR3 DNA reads TGCGCCAGCAGCTTTGCAGGGGACTACTACGAGCAGTACTTC.